The 20 T cell receptor beta chains reported below all come from one sample, sequenced in a study of shared clonotypes between healthy human individuals. The protocol was immunoSEQ multiplex PCR, while the TCRdb copy is restricted to in-frame clones and leaves out a portion. Of roughly 500,000 clones listed, approximately 95% were seen once; the top ten hold around 0.067%. The sequenced sample was naive CD4+ T cells sorted from blood. Subset here: CD45RA+ positively selected. Receptor source: a woman in her thirties in good health.

V is TRBV7-9 and J is TRBJ2-1; 9 bases agree with TRBD1. J was trimmed by 1 base and V by 5 bases; bases with no gene match: 9. CDR3 length: 17 amino acids. Germline CDR1 reads SEHNR; CDR2 reads FQNEAQ (reference sequence). CDR3 amino acids: CASSHRTGAGSYNEQFF. CDR3 in DNA: TGTGCCAGCAGCCACCGGACAGGGGCAGGGTCCTACAATGAGCAGTTCTTC.

The chain recombines TRBV19 with TRBJ2-1; D remains ambiguous. This CDR3 comprises 15 residues. V was trimmed by 3 bases and J by 9 bases, leaving 18 bases between them. CDR1 LNHDA and CDR2 SQIVND come from the germline V gene (reference sequence). The CDR3: CASSMLMARTGEQFF. The CDR3 coding sequence is TGTGCCAGTAGTATGCTGATGGCGAGGACGGGTGAGCAGTTCTTC.

The V gene is TRBV2, the J gene TRBJ1-4, with a tentative D call TRBD1 (6 bases). Trimming left V 6 bases short and J 3 bases short, with 17 bases between. Germline values: CDR1 SNHLY, CDR2 FYNNEI. CDR3 size: 16 residues. This CDR3 reads CASRPRGRMANEKLFF. The CDR3 coding sequence is TGTGCCAGCAGGCCTCGGGGGCGCATGGCTAATGAAAAACTGTTTTTT.

This clone was detected once. This chain uses TRBV6-5 with TRBJ2-7, with D possibly matching TRBD1 (6 bases). With 5 bases removed from V and 7 bases from J, the gap between germline ends came to 18 bases. The CDR3 consists of 14 residues. Germline CDR1 reads MNHEY; CDR2 reads SVGAGI. The DNA of the CDR3 is TGTGCCAGCAGTCTAATGGGGGCAAGTAGGGAGCAGTACTTC. Its translation: CASSLMGASREQYF.

The rearrangement joins TRBV7-9 to TRBJ2-1, with 8 bases that match TRBD2. The ends lost 5 bases at V and 7 bases at J; junction bases unmatched: 10. The CDR3 has 15 amino acids. Germline lookup yields CDR1 SEHNR and CDR2 FQNEAQ (reference sequence). The CDR3 nucleotides are TGTGCCAGCAGCCTATCCAGGATAGCGGGGAATGAGCAGTTCTTC. It yields the protein CASSLSRIAGNEQFF.

DNA of the CDR3: TGTGCCAGCAGTGAAGGACAGGGGAGTCGGTACGAGCAGTACTTC. It codes for CASSEGQGSRYEQYF. This chain connects TRBV6-1 to TRBJ2-7; 8 bases line up with TRBD1. CDR1 is MNHNS, CDR2 SASEGT, per germline. The CDR3 contains 15 residues. Unmatched junction bases numbered 6, after V lost 1 base and J lost 4 bases.

This clone came up once. This chain joins TRBV6-5 and TRBJ2-5, with TRBD1 matching 7 bases. The V gene end was trimmed by 6 bases and the J gene end by 2 bases; junction bases not matched to a gene: 6. This CDR3 comprises 14 residues. CDR1 MNHEY and CDR2 SVGAGI come from the germline V gene. Here the CDR3 DNA reads TGTGCCAGCAGAACTGGGACAGTTCAAGAGACCCAGTACTTC. This sequence encodes CASRTGTVQETQYF.

The chain uses TRBV30 and TRBJ2-1; TRBD1 aligns across 8 bases. Germline lookup yields CDR1 GTSNPN and CDR2 SVGIG (reference sequence). CDR3 size: 14 residues. The V and J ends lost 3 bases and 3 bases, in that order; junction bases with no gene match: 4. For the CDR3, the DNA is TGTGCCTGGAGGCAGGGGGCAGGCTACAATGAGCAGTTCTTC. Protein: CAWRQGAGYNEQFF. Together with reference TRBV30 and TRBJ2-1, the CDR3 gives the full variable domain: SQTIHQWPATLVQPVGSPLSLECTVEGTSNPNLYWYRQAAGRGLQLLFYSVGIGQISSEVPQNLSASRPQDRQFILSSKKLLLSDSGFYLCAWRQGAGYNEQFFGPGTRLTVL.

The chain combines TRBV4-1 with TRBJ2-7; D might be TRBD2 (6 bases). V lost 4 bases to trimming and J lost 2 bases, with 12 bases between them. The CDR3 sequence is 14 residues long. Germline CDR1 MGHRA, CDR2 YSYEKL. CDR3 in DNA: TGCGCCAGCAGCCTGCGGGACCGAACCTACGAGCAGTACTTC. It specifies CASSLRDRTYEQYF.

This chain uses TRBV15 with TRBJ1-2; 10 bases agree with TRBD1. The CDR3 extends over 15 amino acids. Germline values: CDR1 LNHNV, CDR2 YYDKDF (reference sequence). J was trimmed by 3 bases and V by 3 bases; bases with no gene match: 4. The CDR3 spells CATSSRDRGYYGYTF. The CDR3 nucleotides read TGTGCCACCAGCAGTAGGGACAGGGGATACTATGGCTACACCTTC.

The table lists this clone with a few counts. Other nucleotide sequences in the sample specify the same CDR3. The chain has TRBV5-1 and TRBJ2-6; the D is unclear. CDR3 length equals 13 residues. Germline CDR1 SGHRS, CDR2 YFSETQ. V was shortened by 2 bases and J by 1 base, with 1 base between the two germline ends. CDR3 region: CASSLSGANVLTF. CDR3 coding DNA: TGCGCCAGCAGCTTATCTGGGGCCAACGTCCTGACTTTC.

Here the CDR3 DNA reads TGTGCCAGTAGTATTGGTCAGATCAATCAGCCCCAGCATTTT. Residues: CASSIGQINQPQHF. The chain recombines TRBV19 with TRBJ1-5; no firm D call. V was shortened by 3 bases and J by 3 bases, with 9 bases between the two germline ends. The CDR3 is made up of 14 amino acids. The germline CDR1 and CDR2 sequences are LNHDA and SQIVND (reference sequence).

J is TRBJ1-3 and V is TRBV6-1; D is possibly TRBD1 (5 bases). Germline loops: CDR1 MNHNS, CDR2 SASEGT. Deletions cut 2 bases from V and 2 bases from J, with 16 bases between. The CDR3 spans 17 residues. In DNA, the CDR3 is TGTGCCAGCAGTGAAATTCAGGGTGGCTCGGCTGGAAACACCATATATTTT. Translation gives CASSEIQGGSAGNTIYF.

This chain links TRBV7-2 with TRBJ2-3, with TRBD1 as a possible D gene (5 bases). Germline V gene data show CDR1 as SGHTA and CDR2 as FQGNSA. The germline V and J ends were trimmed by 5 bases and 3 bases, with 12 bases remaining between them. There are 14 residues in the CDR3. The CDR3 DNA reads TGTGCCAGCAGCCCCCGTGGGGCGACAGATACGCAGTATTTT. This gives the protein CASSPRGATDTQYF. The full variable domain, in which reference TRBV7-2 and TRBJ2-3 provide the parts outside the CDR3, is GAGVSQSPSNKVTEKGKDVELRCDPISGHTALYWYRQSLGQGLEFLIYFQGNSAPDKSGLPSDRFSAERTGGSVSTLTIQRTQQEDSAVYLCASSPRGATDTQYFGPGTRLTVL.

DNA for the CDR3: TGTGCCACCAGCAGAGAAAGGAGCAATCAGCCCCAGCATTTT. It encodes CATSRERSNQPQHF. V usage is TRBV15 and J usage is TRBJ1-5, with D uncertain. V was trimmed by 0 bases and J by 1 base, leaving 4 bases between them. In germline, CDR1 is LNHNV, CDR2 YYDKDF (reference sequence). CDR3 size: 14 residues.

The rearrangement uses TRBV4-1 and TRBJ2-7; tentatively, D is TRBD1 (5 bases). The CDR3 sequence is 15 residues long. Germline CDR1 is MGHRA and CDR2 is YSYEKL. V was cut by 1 base and J by 3 bases, with 13 bases left in between. This CDR3 is CASSQGWTRDYEQYF. The CDR3 DNA is TGCGCCAGCAGCCAAGGGTGGACAAGAGACTACGAGCAGTACTTC.

This clone was detected once. The chain uses TRBV7-7 and TRBJ2-5, with D possibly called TRBD1 or TRBD2 (5 bases each). V dropped 5 bases and J dropped 7 bases, with 17 bases sitting between them. Germline V gives CDR1 SSHAT, CDR2 FNYEAQ (reference sequence). The CDR3 extends over 14 amino acids. CDR3 nucleotide sequence: TGTGCCAGCAGCCCACGTGGGGGTGGAGGGACCCAGTACTTC. Translated: CASSPRGGGGTQYF.

The rearrangement links TRBV6-1 to TRBJ2-5, with 8 bases matching TRBD2. Germline V gene lookup returns CDR1 MNHNS and CDR2 SASEGT. The CDR3 covers 12 residues. The V segment lost 8 bases and the J segment 11 bases; nucleotides outside the gene matches: 10. CDR3 DNA sequence: TGTGCCAGCCTCATAAGGCGGGGGGAGCAGTACTTC. This translates into CASLIRRGEQYF.

This chain connects TRBV9 to TRBJ2-5; 10 bases line up with TRBD2. Judging by the DNA end, TRBJ2-7 fits better; the J call may be wrong. The CDR3 spans 16 residues. Germline CDR1 reads SGDLS; CDR2 reads YYNGEE. The CDR3 protein is CASSPRTSGGGYEQYF. CDR3 nucleotides: TGTGCCAGCAGCCCTCGGACTAGCGGCGGGGGATACGAGCAGTACTTC.

This chain connects TRBV5-6 to TRBJ2-2; D call uncertain. This CDR3 region has 14 residues. V was cut by 1 base and J by 3 bases, with 7 bases left in between. Germline assignment: CDR1 SGHDT and CDR2 YYEEEE. CDR3 sequence reads: CASSLLHYTGELFF. CDR3 nucleotides: TGTGCCAGCAGCTTGTTACACTACACCGGGGAGCTGTTTTTT.